This T cell receptor beta chain was sequenced for a study of cytomegalovirus exposure and HLA in healthy donors. Findings and limits, study-wide: Later analysis associated a missense DCLRE1C variant with TCR beta V- and J-gene trimming. In presence/absence analyses, roughly uniform sequencing depth across donors was assumed. Exclusion applied to some V segments, including TRBV6-2 and TRBV6-3, as they were indistinguishable.

Remarks on this clone: Its target is not known.

With 60 Vbeta and 13 Jbeta primers, the PCR was carried out. Clones were sequenced by immunoSEQ multiplex PCR, and TCRdb holds only the in-frame ones, with some missing. The sample has 100,000 to 150,000 clones, about 70% seen once. V lost 9 bases to trimming and J lost 7 bases; unmatched junction nucleotides: 15. The CDR3 has 15 amino acids. CDR1 LNHDA and CDR2 SQIVND come from the germline V gene (reference sequence). The chain is built from TRBV19 and TRBJ1-5, with 7 bases matching TRBD1. The receptor's source is a woman aged 40 to 50 in good health and CMV-seropositive. The sequenced sample was PBMCs. The CDR3 sequence is CASRGPQGRIQPQHF. DNA for the CDR3: TGTGCCAGCCGGGGACCACAGGGGCGGATCCAGCCCCAGCATTTT. The variable domain in full, completed from reference TRBV19 and TRBJ1-5, reads DGGITQSPKYLFRKEGQNVTLSCEQNLNHDAMYWYRQDPGQGLRLIYYSQIVNDFQKGDIAEGYSVSREKKESFPLTVTSAQKNPTAFYLCASRGPQGRIQPQHFGDGTRLSIL.